The 13 T cell receptor beta chains presented below share a single source sample, sequenced in a study of T cell repertoires in cytomegalovirus infection. Each CDR3 protein is one row after TCRdb ran MiXCR on the reads. The data contain about 770,000 distinct CDR3 sequences, 25% to 30% of them singletons. These receptors have no known antigen. The sample here was cultured CD8+ T cells from PBMCs, taken from culture after CMV antigen stimulation. These receptors came from a human donor in good health (CMV status not recorded). Some clones in this sample may be carry-over from other donors' samples.

This clonotype has ten or more counts. The junction does not match germline at one end; this may be a read error. The chain is built from TRBV12-3 or TRBV12-4 and TRBJ1-2; D remains ambiguous. The CDR3 extends over 13 amino acids. The CDR3 DNA sequence: TGTGCCAGCAGCTTAGAGACGGGCTATGGCTACACCTTC. Translation: CASSLETGYGYTF.

In this sample, this clonotype turned up a few times. The J gene is TRBJ1-1, the V gene TRBV4-3, with 8 bases identical to TRBD1. The CDR3 has 16 residues. Unmatched junction bases numbered 12, after V lost 6 bases and J lost 3 bases. In germline, CDR1 is LGHNA, CDR2 YSLEER. The CDR3 DNA sequence: TGCGCCAGCAGGCAAAGCGGGGAGGACAGGGACACTGAAGCTTTCTTT. Translated, it gives CASRQSGEDRDTEAFF.

Ten or more counts support this clonotype. V is TRBV12-3 or TRBV12-4 and J is TRBJ1-1, with no clear D. Trimming stripped 3 bases from V and 0 bases from J, with 17 bases between. The CDR3 spans 17 residues. CDR3 nucleotides: TGTGCCAGCAGTTTCTGGGTAGAACAGAAAATGAACACTGAAGCTTTCTTT. Its translation is CASSFWVEQKMNTEAFF.

Concerning this clonotype itself: One end of the junction does not line up with germline, which may come from a read error. The rearrangement joins TRBV5-3 to TRBJ2-3, with 7 bases identical to TRBD1. TRBV5-3 is identified as an open reading frame with a role that is uncertain. This CDR3 region has 14 residues. CDR3 nucleotides: TGTGCCAGCAGCTTACAAGGGGGCCCAGATACGCAGTATTTT. Translated, it gives CASSLQGGPDTQYF.

The rearrangement links TRBV7-9 to TRBJ2-5; TRBD1 is a possible D gene (5 bases). Trimming cost V 4 bases and J 3 bases, with 12 bases left between them. CDR1 is SEHNR, CDR2 FQNEAQ, per germline (reference sequence). The CDR3 runs to 14 residues. CDR3 sequence reads: CASSSVIGEETQYF. In nucleotides, the CDR3 is TGTGCCAGCAGCTCAGTGATAGGGGAAGAGACCCAGTACTTC.

This clonotype was seen ten or more times. The J gene is TRBJ2-1, the V gene TRBV6-2 or TRBV6-3, with D possibly called TRBD1 or TRBD2 (5 bases each). Trimming cost V 3 bases and J 5 bases, with 11 bases left between them. Germline-derived CDR1 and CDR2 are MNHEY and SVGEGT. The CDR3 spans 14 residues. CDR3 residues: CASSYRGFNNEQFF. CDR3 nucleotides: TGTGCCAGCAGTTATCGGGGCTTTAACAATGAGCAGTTCTTC.

The rearrangement joins TRBV6-6 to TRBJ1-1; no firm D call. The CDR3 contains 15 residues. Trimming took off 4 bases at V and 0 bases at J, with 12 bases between the two ends. The germline V gene encodes CDR1 MNHNY and CDR2 SVGAGI (reference sequence). The CDR3 here is CASSFVRGMNTEAFF. The CDR3 DNA sequence: TGTGCCAGCAGTTTTGTTCGCGGCATGAACACTGAAGCTTTCTTT.

With respect to this clonotype: The junction shows a germline mismatch at one end, possibly a read error. V is TRBV6-1 and J is TRBJ2-5; D not resolved. The CDR3 length is 17 residues. Germline V gene data show CDR1 as MNHNS and CDR2 as SASEGT. CDR3 sequence (DNA): TGTGTCAGCAGTGAAGTAGACCCTTGGGTAGGACAAGAGACCCAGTACTTC. Protein sequence: CVSSEVDPWVGQETQYF.

V is TRBV7-8 and J is TRBJ2-3; D may be TRBD2 (6 bases). Germline V gene sequence: CDR1 SGHVS, CDR2 FQNEAQ. This CDR3 contains 15 residues. The germline V and J ends were trimmed by 5 bases and 2 bases, with 14 bases remaining between them. The CDR3 is CASSLRGYDTDTQYF. Written as DNA, the CDR3 is TGTGCCAGCAGCCTCCGGGGGTACGACACAGATACGCAGTATTTT.

This clonotype occurred many times. The chain has TRBV12-3 or TRBV12-4 and TRBJ2-7; possibly TRBD2 for D (6 bases). V gave up 6 bases and J gave up 1 base, with 13 bases separating them. The CDR3 covers 14 residues. CDR3 protein: CASSLGGGSYEQYF. DNA for the CDR3: TGTGCCAGCAGCTTGGGGGGAGGTTCCTACGAGCAGTACTTC.

This sequence joins TRBV6-6 and TRBJ2-3; TRBD2 agrees at 10 bases. There are 16 residues in the CDR3. The trim removed 1 base at V and 3 bases at J, leaving 4 bases unmatched. The germline CDR1 and CDR2 sequences are MNHNY and SVGAGI (reference sequence). The DNA for the CDR3 is TGTGCCAGCAGTTACTTTCTAGCGGGGGCGACAGATACGCAGTATTTT. This translates into CASSYFLAGATDTQYF.

The V gene is TRBV7-9, the J gene TRBJ1-1; D is uncertain. Germline V gives CDR1 SEHNR, CDR2 FQNEAQ (reference sequence). This CDR3 has 15 amino acids. Trimming removed 4 bases at V and 0 bases at J, with 12 bases between. CDR3 amino acids: CASSSSLPVNTEAFF. The CDR3 coding sequence is TGTGCCAGCAGCTCCTCGCTTCCCGTGAACACTGAAGCTTTCTTT.

The chain carries TRBV7-6 and TRBJ1-1; 7 nucleotides match TRBD1. The CDR3 extends over 15 amino acids. With 1 base clipped from V and 3 bases from J, the junction kept 5 bases outside the gene matches. Germline V gene lookup returns CDR1 SGHVS and CDR2 FNYEAQ. The DNA for the CDR3 is TGTGCCAGCAGCTTAGAAACCGGGACAGACACTGAAGCTTTCTTT. Encoded protein: CASSLETGTDTEAFF.